One sample yielded the 12 T cell receptor beta chains listed below, sequenced in a study of PD-L1 blockade in urothelial cancer. TCRdb keeps only in-frame clones here, not all; method: immunoSEQ multiplex PCR. Altogether about 36,000 clones are present, around 84% being singletons, with the ten largest covering approximately 10%. Time point noted: peripheral blood 6 weeks after treatment start. The sequences come from PBMCs, collected around atezolizumab (anti-PD-L1) treatment. The receptors were sampled from a man aged 35 to 55 with urothelial cancer.

The chain carries TRBV4-1 and TRBJ2-1, with 7 bases fitting TRBD2. The CDR3 consists of 16 residues. The junction had 6 bases not matched to a gene; V was cut back by 4 bases and J by 0 bases. Germline V lookup: CDR1 MGHRA, CDR2 YSYEKL. The CDR3 bases are TGCGCCAGCAGCCGACGGGGGGAGAGCTCCTACAATGAGCAGTTCTTC. This encodes CASSRRGESSYNEQFF.

The chain employs TRBV27 and TRBJ2-2; D possibly corresponds to TRBD1 (6 bases). Per the germline V gene, CDR1 is MNHEY and CDR2 is SMNVEV (reference sequence). Trimming removed 5 bases from V and 1 base from J, with 11 bases in between. The CDR3 is 15 residues long. CDR3 in DNA: TGTGCCAGCAGTCTCCAGGACAGGAACACCGGGGAGCTGTTTTTT. Encoded protein: CASSLQDRNTGELFF.

The chain recombines TRBV11-3 with TRBJ2-6, with D possibly TRBD2 on 5 matching bases. The germline V and J ends were trimmed by 5 bases and 0 bases, with 11 bases remaining between them. CDR3 length equals 16 residues. Germline loops: CDR1 SGHNT, CDR2 YENEEA. CDR3 DNA: TGTGCCAGCAGCCCTGGGAGCTACTCTGGGGCCAACGTCCTGACTTTC. Its translation: CASSPGSYSGANVLTF.

The V gene is TRBV7-9, the J gene TRBJ1-4; 8 bases match TRBD1. The CDR3 is 15 residues long. The J segment lost 2 bases and the V segment lost 5 bases, leaving 4 bases of the junction unmatched. CDR1 is SEHNR and CDR2 is FQNEAQ in the germline V gene (reference sequence). CDR3 amino acids: CASSLNRGTNEKLFF. As DNA, the CDR3 is TGTGCCAGCAGCCTCAACAGGGGGACTAATGAAAAACTGTTTTTT.

V gene TRBV2 combines with J gene TRBJ2-3, with TRBD2 matching over 9 bases. This CDR3 comprises 13 residues. Germline V gives CDR1 SNHLY, CDR2 FYNNEI. V was clipped by 7 bases and J by 5 bases; unmatched bases: 4. The CDR3 nucleotides are TGTGCCAGCAAGCTAGCGGGAATAGATACGCAGTATTTT. Its translation: CASKLAGIDTQYF.

The V and J genes are TRBV5-6 and TRBJ2-5; 11 positions agree with TRBD2. This CDR3 region has 16 residues. V lost 4 bases to trimming and J lost 5 bases; unmatched junction nucleotides: 10. In germline, CDR1 is SGHDT, CDR2 YYEEEE. The CDR3 loop is CASSRGLAGGGETQYF. In nucleotides, the CDR3 is TGTGCCAGCAGCCGGGGGCTAGCGGGAGGAGGGGAGACCCAGTACTTC.

V usage is TRBV2 and J usage is TRBJ2-2; 7 nucleotides agree with TRBD1. This CDR3 contains 15 residues. Germline CDR1 is SNHLY and CDR2 is FYNNEI. The V gene end was trimmed by 4 bases and the J gene end by 1 base; junction bases not matched to a gene: 3. CDR3 bases: TGTGCCAGCAGTGCAAGGGGGCAGAACACCGGGGAGCTGTTTTTT. Protein product: CASSARGQNTGELFF.

The rearrangement uses TRBV5-4 and TRBJ2-1, with TRBD2 matching 11 bases. The V gene end was trimmed by 6 bases and the J gene end by 8 bases; junction bases not matched to a gene: 7. Germline CDR1 reads SGHNT; CDR2 reads YYREEE (reference sequence). The CDR3 has 14 amino acids. CDR3 region: CASTLAGGGYEQFF. For the CDR3, the DNA is TGTGCCAGCACTCTAGCGGGAGGAGGGTATGAGCAGTTCTTC.

The rearrangement uses TRBV21-1 and TRBJ2-4; the DNA was not compared with TRBD2, the D call given in the table. TRBV21-1 is tagged as a pseudogene. The CDR3 spans 17 residues. This chain's CDR3 is CASSRSPRPPPGNIQYF. The CDR3, as DNA: TGTGCCAGCAGCCGATCTCCCCGACCGCCTCCGGGAAACATTCAGTACTTC.

The chain has TRBV2 and TRBJ2-7; 13 nucleotides match TRBD2. The germline V gene encodes CDR1 SNHLY and CDR2 FYNNEI. The CDR3 length is 15 residues. After removal of 7 bases from V and 4 bases from J, the junction contained 7 bases not matched to a gene. CDR3 in DNA: TGTGCCAGCAAATGGACTAGCGGGAGTTTGTACGAGCAGTACTTC. Protein product: CASKWTSGSLYEQYF.

The chain joins TRBV28 to TRBJ1-2; 8 positions match TRBD1. The CDR3 has 14 residues. Germline V gene lookup returns CDR1 MDHEN and CDR2 SYDVKM. J was trimmed by 8 bases and V by 6 bases; bases with no gene match: 11. As DNA, the CDR3 is TGTGCCAGCAGATCCAGGGGGCTACCGCGCGGCTACACCTTC. This translates into CASRSRGLPRGYTF.

This sequence joins TRBV6-1 and TRBJ2-7; a weak D match, TRBD1 (6 bases). Trimming left V 6 bases short and J 3 bases short, with 12 bases between. CDR3 size: 13 residues. Looked up from germline, CDR1 is MNHNS and CDR2 is SASEGT. The CDR3 DNA reads TGTGCCAGCAGCCCAATACAGGGCTACGAGCAGTACTTC. It is translated as CASSPIQGYEQYF.